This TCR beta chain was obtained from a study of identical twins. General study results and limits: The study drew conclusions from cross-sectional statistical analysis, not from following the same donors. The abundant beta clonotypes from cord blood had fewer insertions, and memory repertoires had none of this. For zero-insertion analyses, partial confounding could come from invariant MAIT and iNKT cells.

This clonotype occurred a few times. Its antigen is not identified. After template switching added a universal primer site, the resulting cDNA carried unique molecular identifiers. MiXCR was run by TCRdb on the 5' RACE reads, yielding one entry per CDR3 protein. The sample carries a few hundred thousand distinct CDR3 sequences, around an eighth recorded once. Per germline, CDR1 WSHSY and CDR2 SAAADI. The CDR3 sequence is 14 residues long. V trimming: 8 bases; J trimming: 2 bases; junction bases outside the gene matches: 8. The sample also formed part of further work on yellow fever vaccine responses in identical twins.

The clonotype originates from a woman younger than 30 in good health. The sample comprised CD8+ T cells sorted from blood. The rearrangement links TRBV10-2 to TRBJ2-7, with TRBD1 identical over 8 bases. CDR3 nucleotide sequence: TGCGCCAGCTCGGTAGGACAGGGCCCCTACGAGCAGTACTTC. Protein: CASSVGQGPYEQYF.